The clone carrying this TCR beta chain was detected ten times or more. The antigen is unknown. Time point defined: newly diagnosed GD, antithyroid drugs for less than 3 months. PBMC RNA was the source of the TCR library. This sample was included in a study of regulatory T cells in long-lasting Graves disease. Notes on the study in general: Lower TCR diversity characterized persistent Graves' patients relative to newly diagnosed patients.

This CDR3 contains 14 residues. Unmatched junction bases numbered 5, after V lost 4 bases and J lost 7 bases. Arm-PCR of CDR3 regions and iRepertoire HTBI primers were used to build TCR beta libraries. MiXCR was run by TCRdb on the multiplex PCR reads, yielding one entry per CDR3 protein. The table includes more than 350,000 distinct CDR3 sequences, 15% detected once. These data were also filed under a second study, of T cells in Graves' hyperthyroidism and ophthalmopathy. That work states: HTBI primers drove first-round RT-PCR of the TCR CDR3.

V usage is TRBV12-3 or TRBV12-4 and J usage is TRBJ2-1; 9 bases agree with TRBD2. The receptor was derived from a woman aged 25 to 39 with Graves disease. Sequencing used peripheral blood mononuclear cells (PBMCs), obtained at new diagnosis, from a patient treated with antithyroid drugs. This chain's CDR3 is CASSSGLALNEQFF. The CDR3 nucleotides read TGTGCCAGCAGTTCAGGACTAGCGCTAAATGAGCAGTTCTTC.